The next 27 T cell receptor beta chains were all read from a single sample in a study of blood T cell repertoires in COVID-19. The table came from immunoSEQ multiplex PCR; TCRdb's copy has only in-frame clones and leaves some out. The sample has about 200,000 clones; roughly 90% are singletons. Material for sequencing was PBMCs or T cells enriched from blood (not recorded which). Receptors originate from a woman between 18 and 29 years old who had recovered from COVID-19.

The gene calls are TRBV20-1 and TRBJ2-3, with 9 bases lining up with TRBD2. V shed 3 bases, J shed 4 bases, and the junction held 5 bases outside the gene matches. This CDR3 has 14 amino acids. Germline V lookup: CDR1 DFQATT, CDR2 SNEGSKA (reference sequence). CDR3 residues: CSASLAGGPDTQYF. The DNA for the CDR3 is TGCAGTGCTAGTTTGGCGGGGGGGCCAGATACGCAGTATTTT.

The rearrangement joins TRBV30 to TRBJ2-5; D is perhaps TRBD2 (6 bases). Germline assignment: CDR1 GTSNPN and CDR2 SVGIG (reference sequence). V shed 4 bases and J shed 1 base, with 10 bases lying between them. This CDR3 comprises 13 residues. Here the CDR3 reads CAWNKRVQETQYF. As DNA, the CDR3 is TGTGCCTGGAATAAGCGGGTCCAAGAGACCCAGTACTTC.

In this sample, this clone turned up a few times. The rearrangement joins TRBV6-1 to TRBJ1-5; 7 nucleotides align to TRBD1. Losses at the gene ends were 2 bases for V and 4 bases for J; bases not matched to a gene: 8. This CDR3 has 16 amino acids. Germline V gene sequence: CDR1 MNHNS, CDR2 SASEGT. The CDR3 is CASSEKGGFGNQPQHF. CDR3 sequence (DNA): TGTGCCAGCAGTGAAAAAGGGGGCTTCGGTAATCAGCCCCAGCATTTT.

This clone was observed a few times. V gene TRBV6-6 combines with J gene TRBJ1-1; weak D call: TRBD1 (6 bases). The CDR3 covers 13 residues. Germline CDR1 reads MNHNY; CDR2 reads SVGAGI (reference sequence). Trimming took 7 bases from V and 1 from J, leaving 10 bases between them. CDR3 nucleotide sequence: TGTGCCAGCAACCACAGGGAGAACACTGAAGCTTTCTTT. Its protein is CASNHRENTEAFF.

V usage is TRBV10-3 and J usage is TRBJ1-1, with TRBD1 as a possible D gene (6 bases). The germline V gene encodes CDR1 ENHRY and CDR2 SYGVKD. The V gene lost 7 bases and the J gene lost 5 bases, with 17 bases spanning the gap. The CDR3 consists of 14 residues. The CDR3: CAIKPAQGITEAFF. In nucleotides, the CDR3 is TGTGCCATCAAGCCAGCACAGGGCATTACTGAAGCTTTCTTT.

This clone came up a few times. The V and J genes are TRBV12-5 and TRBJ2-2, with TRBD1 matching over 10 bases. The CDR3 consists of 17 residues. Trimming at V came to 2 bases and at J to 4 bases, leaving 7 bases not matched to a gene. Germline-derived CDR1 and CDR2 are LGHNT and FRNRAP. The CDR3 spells CASGLPRDRGVTGELFF. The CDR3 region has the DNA TGTGCTAGTGGTTTGCCCCGGGACAGGGGTGTCACCGGGGAGCTGTTTTTT.

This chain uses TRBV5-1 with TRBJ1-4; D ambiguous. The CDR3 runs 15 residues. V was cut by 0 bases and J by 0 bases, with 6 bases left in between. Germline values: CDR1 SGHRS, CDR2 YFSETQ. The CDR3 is CASSLARTTNEKLFF. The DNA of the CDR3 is TGCGCCAGCAGCTTGGCCCGTACAACTAATGAAAAACTGTTTTTT.

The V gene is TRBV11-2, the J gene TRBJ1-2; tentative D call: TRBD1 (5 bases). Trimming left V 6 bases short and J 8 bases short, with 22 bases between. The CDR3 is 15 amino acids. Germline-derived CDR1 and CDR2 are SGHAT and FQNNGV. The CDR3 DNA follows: TGTGCCAGCAGTGTTATGGACGGGACTTTCGGAGGCTACACCTTC. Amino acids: CASSVMDGTFGGYTF.

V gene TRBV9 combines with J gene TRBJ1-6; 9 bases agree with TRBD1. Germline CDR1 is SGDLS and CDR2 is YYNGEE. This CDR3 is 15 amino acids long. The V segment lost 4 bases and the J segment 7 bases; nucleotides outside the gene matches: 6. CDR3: CASSSGTGRNSPLHF. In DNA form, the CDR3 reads TGTGCCAGCAGCTCGGGGACAGGGAGAAATTCACCCCTCCACTTT.

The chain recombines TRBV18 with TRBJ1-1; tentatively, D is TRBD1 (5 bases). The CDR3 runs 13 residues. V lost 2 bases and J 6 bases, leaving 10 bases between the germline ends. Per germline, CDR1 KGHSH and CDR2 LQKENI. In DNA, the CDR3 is TGTGCCAGCTCACCAGGGGCCTCATCTGAAGCTTTCTTT. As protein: CASSPGASSEAFF.

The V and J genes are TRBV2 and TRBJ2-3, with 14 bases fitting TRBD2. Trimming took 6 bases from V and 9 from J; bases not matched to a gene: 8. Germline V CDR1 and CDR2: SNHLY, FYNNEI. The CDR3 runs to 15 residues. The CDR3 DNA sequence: TGTGCCAGCAGCGGGACTAGCGGGGGCTCGGGAACGCAGTATTTT. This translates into CASSGTSGGSGTQYF.

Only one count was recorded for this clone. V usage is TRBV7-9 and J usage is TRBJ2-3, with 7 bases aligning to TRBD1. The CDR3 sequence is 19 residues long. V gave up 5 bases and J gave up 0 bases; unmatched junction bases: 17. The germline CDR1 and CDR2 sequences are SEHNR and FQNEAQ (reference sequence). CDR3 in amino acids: CASSHWDSTPTTSTDTQYF. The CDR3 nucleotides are TGTGCCAGCAGCCATTGGGACAGCACTCCCACCACGAGCACAGATACGCAGTATTTT. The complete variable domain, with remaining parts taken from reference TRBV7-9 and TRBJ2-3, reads DTGVSQNPRHKITKRGQNVTFRCDPISEHNRLYWYRQTLGQGPEFLTYFQNEAQLEKSRLLSDRFSAERPKGSFSTLEIQRTEQGDSAMYLCASSHWDSTPTTSTDTQYFGPGTRLTVL.

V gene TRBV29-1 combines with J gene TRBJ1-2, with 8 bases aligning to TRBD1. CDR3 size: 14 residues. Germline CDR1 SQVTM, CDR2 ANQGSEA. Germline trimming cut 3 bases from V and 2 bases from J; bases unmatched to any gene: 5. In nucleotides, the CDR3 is TGCAGCGTTGAGTCGGGACAGGTAAACTATGGCTACACCTTC. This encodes CSVESGQVNYGYTF.

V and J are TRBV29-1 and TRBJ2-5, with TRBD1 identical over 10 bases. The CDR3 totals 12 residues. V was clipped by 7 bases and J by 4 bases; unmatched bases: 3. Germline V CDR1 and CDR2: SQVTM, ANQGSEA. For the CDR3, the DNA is TGCAGCGCAGACAGGGGGCGAGAGACCCAGTACTTC. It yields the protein CSADRGRETQYF. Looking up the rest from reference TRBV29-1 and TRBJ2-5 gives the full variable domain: SAVISQKPSRDICQRGTSLTIQCQVDSQVTMMFWYRQQPGQSLTLIATANQGSEATYESGFVIDKFPISRPNLTFSTLTVSNMSPEDSSIYLCSADRGRETQYFGPGTRLLVL.

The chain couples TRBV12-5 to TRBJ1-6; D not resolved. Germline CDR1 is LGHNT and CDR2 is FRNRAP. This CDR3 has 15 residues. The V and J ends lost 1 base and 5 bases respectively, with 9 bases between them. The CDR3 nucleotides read TGTGCTAGTGGTTTGGACAGCCTTAATAATTCACCCCTCCACTTT. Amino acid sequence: CASGLDSLNNSPLHF.

This CDR3 is CASSYTDRNVYGYTF. For the CDR3, the DNA is TGTGCCAGCAGTTACACGGACAGGAATGTCTATGGCTACACCTTC. This chain connects TRBV6-5 to TRBJ1-2, with 7 bases lining up with TRBD1. The CDR3 totals 15 residues. Germline V CDR1 and CDR2: MNHEY, SVGAGI. The junction had 7 bases not matched to a gene; V was cut back by 2 bases and J by 4 bases.

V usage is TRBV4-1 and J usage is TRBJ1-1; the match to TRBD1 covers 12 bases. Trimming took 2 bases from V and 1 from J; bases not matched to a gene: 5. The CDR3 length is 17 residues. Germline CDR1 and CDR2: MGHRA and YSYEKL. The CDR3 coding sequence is TGCGCCAGCAGCCAAAACCAGGGACAGGGGGCGAACACTGAAGCTTTCTTT. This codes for CASSQNQGQGANTEAFF.

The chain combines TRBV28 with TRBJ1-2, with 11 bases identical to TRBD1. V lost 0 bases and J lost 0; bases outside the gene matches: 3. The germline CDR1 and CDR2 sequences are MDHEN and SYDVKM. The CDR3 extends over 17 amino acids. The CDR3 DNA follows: TGTGCCAGCAGTTTATGGGGGACAGGGGGGACTAACTATGGCTACACCTTC. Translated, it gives CASSLWGTGGTNYGYTF.

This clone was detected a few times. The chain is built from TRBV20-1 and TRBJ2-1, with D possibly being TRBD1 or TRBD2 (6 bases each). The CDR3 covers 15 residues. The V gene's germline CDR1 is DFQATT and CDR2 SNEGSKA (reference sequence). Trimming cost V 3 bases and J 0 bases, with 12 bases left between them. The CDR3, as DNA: TGCAGTGCTAGTGGGGGGCCTCCCTCCTACAATGAGCAGTTCTTC. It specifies CSASGGPPSYNEQFF.

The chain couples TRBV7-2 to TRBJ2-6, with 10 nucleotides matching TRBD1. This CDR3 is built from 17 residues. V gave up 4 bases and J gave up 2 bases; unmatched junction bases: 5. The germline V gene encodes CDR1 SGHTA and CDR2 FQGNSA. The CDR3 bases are TGTGCCAGCAGCTCATCAGGACAGGGGGCTGGGGCCAACGTCCTGACTTTC. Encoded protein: CASSSSGQGAGANVLTF.

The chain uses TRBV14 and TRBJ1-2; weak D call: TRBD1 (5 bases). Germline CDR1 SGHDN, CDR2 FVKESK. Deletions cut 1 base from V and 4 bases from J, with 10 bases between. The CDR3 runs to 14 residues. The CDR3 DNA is TGTGCCAGCAGCCAAGGTTTGACAGTCTATGGCTACACCTTC. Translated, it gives CASSQGLTVYGYTF.

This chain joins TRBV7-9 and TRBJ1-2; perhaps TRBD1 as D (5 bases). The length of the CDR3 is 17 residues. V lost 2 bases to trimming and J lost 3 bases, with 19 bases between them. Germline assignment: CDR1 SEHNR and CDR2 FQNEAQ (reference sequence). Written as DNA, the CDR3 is TGTGCCAGCAGCTTACAGGGAAGACGGGTGGAAGACTATGGCTACACCTTC. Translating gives CASSLQGRRVEDYGYTF.

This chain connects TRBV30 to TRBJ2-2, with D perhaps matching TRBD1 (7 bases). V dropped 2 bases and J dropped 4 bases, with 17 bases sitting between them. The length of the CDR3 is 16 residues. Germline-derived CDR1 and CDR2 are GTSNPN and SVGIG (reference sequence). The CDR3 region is CAWSYGNRGGTGELFF. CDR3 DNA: TGTGCCTGGAGTTATGGGAACAGGGGAGGCACCGGGGAGCTGTTTTTT.

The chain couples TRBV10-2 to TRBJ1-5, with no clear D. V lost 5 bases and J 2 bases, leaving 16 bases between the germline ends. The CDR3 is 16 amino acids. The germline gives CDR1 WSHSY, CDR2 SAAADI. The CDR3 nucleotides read TGCGCCAGCAGTTCCAACGGGGAGTTAGGCAATCAGCCCCAGCATTTT. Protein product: CASSSNGELGNQPQHF.

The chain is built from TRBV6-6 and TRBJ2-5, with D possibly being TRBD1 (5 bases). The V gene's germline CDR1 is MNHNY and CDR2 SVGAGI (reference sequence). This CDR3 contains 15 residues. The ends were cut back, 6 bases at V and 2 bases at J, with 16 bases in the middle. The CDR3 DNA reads TGTGCCAGCAGCCGCCACGACAGTGGGCAAGAGACCCAGTACTTC. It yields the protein CASSRHDSGQETQYF.

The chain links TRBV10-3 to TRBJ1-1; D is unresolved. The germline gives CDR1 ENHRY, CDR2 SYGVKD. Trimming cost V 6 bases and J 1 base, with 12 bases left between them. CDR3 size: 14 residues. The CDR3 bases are TGTGCCATCAGGAGGGCCGCGGGGAACACTGAAGCTTTCTTT. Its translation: CAIRRAAGNTEAFF.

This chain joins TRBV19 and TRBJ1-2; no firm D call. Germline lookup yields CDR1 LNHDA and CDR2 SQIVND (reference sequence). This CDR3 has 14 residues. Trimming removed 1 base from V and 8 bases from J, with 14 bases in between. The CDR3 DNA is TGTGCCAGTAGTATAGGTACGGGAGTAAGCGGCTACACCTTC. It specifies CASSIGTGVSGYTF.